Below, 14 T cell receptor beta chains from the same sample are listed, as sequenced in a study of Ad26.COV2.S vaccination and SARS-CoV-2 variants. Treatment here: 15 to 20 received Ad26.COV2.S at low or high dose, single or two shots; several received placebo; per-sample allocation not given. Each sample was drawn 63 days after the first injection (of vaccine or placebo). This table comes from immunoSEQ multiplex PCR, and its TCRdb copy is limited to in-frame clones, with some not included. The data contain about 480,000 clones, approximately 90% of them singletons. This specimen was peripheral blood, taken in a trial of Ad26.COV2.S vaccine versus placebo. The receptor source for this set is a person aged 18-65 years who received the Ad26.COV2.S COVID-19 vaccine or a placebo.

The chain employs TRBV7-2 and TRBJ2-7; TRBD1 matches 7 bases. CDR1 is SGHTA, CDR2 FQGNSA, per germline. This CDR3 region has 15 residues. The ends lost 5 bases at V and 7 bases at J; junction bases unmatched: 14. The CDR3 sequence is CASSLLPQGVREQYF. The CDR3 bases are TGTGCCAGCAGCCTCCTCCCCCAGGGGGTGCGTGAGCAGTACTTC.

For the CDR3, the DNA is TGTGCCAGCAGTGAAGGCTCTCAGGGGTGGAACACCGGGGAGCTGTTTTTT. Its protein is CASSEGSQGWNTGELFF. The chain carries TRBV6-1 and TRBJ2-2; tentative D call: TRBD1 (6 bases). Deletions cut 1 base from V and 1 base from J, with 13 bases between. Germline V CDR1 and CDR2: MNHNS, SASEGT. This CDR3 is 17 amino acids long.

This sequence joins TRBV11-3 and TRBJ2-2, with D perhaps TRBD1 or TRBD2 (5 bases each). This CDR3 is 20 amino acids long. Trimming pared 1 base from V and 4 bases from J, leaving 25 bases between. Germline lookup yields CDR1 SGHNT and CDR2 YENEEA. The CDR3: CASSLALPGTPQRVTGELFF. The CDR3, as DNA: TGTGCCAGCAGCTTAGCCCTCCCCGGGACCCCCCAGCGAGTCACCGGGGAGCTGTTTTTT.

V is TRBV5-6 and J is TRBJ2-3; D is perhaps TRBD2 (6 bases). V was clipped by 4 bases and J by 1 base, with 13 bases between them. From germline, CDR1 is SGHDT and CDR2 YYEEEE. The length of the CDR3 is 15 residues. The CDR3 region is CASSPVGGGTDTQYF. Here the CDR3 DNA reads TGTGCCAGCAGCCCCGTCGGAGGGGGCACAGATACGCAGTATTTT. The variable domain in full, with the rest retrieved from reference TRBV5-6 and TRBJ2-3, is DAGVTQSPTHLIKTRGQQVTLRCSPKSGHDTVSWYQQALGQGPQFIFQYYEEEERQRGNFPDRFSGHQFPNYSSELNVNALLLGDSALYLCASSPVGGGTDTQYFGPGTRLTVL.

This clone was picked up many times. This rearrangement joins TRBV29-1 to TRBJ1-5; 7 nucleotides line up with TRBD1. Germline assignment: CDR1 SQVTM and CDR2 ANQGSEA. The CDR3 is made up of 13 amino acids. Trimming cost V 7 bases and J 4 bases; bases outside gene matches: 7. CDR3 loop: CSARDSANQPQHF. The CDR3 DNA follows: TGCAGCGCCCGGGACAGTGCAAATCAGCCCCAGCATTTT.

The CDR3 region is CASSLSGFGNQPQHF. The CDR3 nucleotides are TGTGCCAGCAGCTTATCAGGGTTTGGGAATCAGCCCCAGCATTTT. V usage is TRBV7-9 and J usage is TRBJ1-5; maybe TRBD1 (5 bases). V was shortened by 2 bases and J by 4 bases, with 12 bases between the two germline ends. Germline V gene lookup returns CDR1 SEHNR and CDR2 FQNEAQ (reference sequence). The CDR3 is 15 amino acids.

This chain uses TRBV30 with TRBJ2-4; 13 bases agree with TRBD2. From germline, CDR1 is GTSNPN and CDR2 SVGIG (reference sequence). V lost 3 bases, J lost 2 bases, and 10 bases stayed unmatched. The CDR3 consists of 18 residues. As DNA, the CDR3 is TGTGCCTGGAGCCCTTTCGGACTAGCGGGAGAGTCCAAAAACATTCAGTACTTC. Protein: CAWSPFGLAGESKNIQYF.

This clone has only a few counts. The chain links TRBV6-5 to TRBJ1-4; 10 nucleotides agree with TRBD1. The CDR3 covers 14 residues. V was pared by 6 bases and J by 5 bases, with 3 bases of the junction left unmatched. The germline CDR1 and CDR2 sequences are MNHEY and SVGAGI. The CDR3 nucleotides read TGTGCCAGCAGAAGGACAGGGGGGAATGAAAAACTGTTTTTT. It is translated as CASRRTGGNEKLFF.

The chain combines TRBV29-1 with TRBJ2-7; no firm D call. The CDR3 covers 13 residues. V lost 4 bases and J lost 3, with 13 bases in between. Germline loops: CDR1 SQVTM, CDR2 ANQGSEA. CDR3 sequence (DNA): TGCAGCGTTGTTCGGCTCGACGGCTACGAGCAGTACTTC. As protein: CSVVRLDGYEQYF.

The chain employs TRBV19 and TRBJ2-1; 7 bases are a match to TRBD2. Unmatched junction bases numbered 11, after V lost 0 bases and J lost 9 bases. The CDR3 extends over 16 amino acids. Germline assignment: CDR1 LNHDA and CDR2 SQIVND (reference sequence). Here the CDR3 DNA reads TGTGCCAGTAGTATAGATCAGGCTAGCGGTGCGGGTGAGCAGTTCTTC. This encodes CASSIDQASGAGEQFF. The entire variable domain, with the rest obtained from reference TRBV19 and TRBJ2-1, is as follows: DGGITQSPKYLFRKEGQNVTLSCEQNLNHDAMYWYRQDPGQGLRLIYYSQIVNDFQKGDIAEGYSVSREKKESFPLTVTSAQKNPTAFYLCASSIDQASGAGEQFFGPGTRLTVL.

V gene TRBV4-2 combines with J gene TRBJ2-6; 13 nucleotides agree with TRBD2. The J segment lost 0 bases and the V segment lost 1 base, leaving 12 bases of the junction unmatched. From germline, CDR1 is LGHNA and CDR2 YNFKEQ. The CDR3 is 22 residues long. For the CDR3, the DNA is TGTGCCAGCAGCCAAGCGCGCAAGGGGACTAGCGGGATCCCCTCTGGGGCCAACGTCCTGACTTTC. Translating it yields CASSQARKGTSGIPSGANVLTF.

This clone showed up just once. The chain uses TRBV27 and TRBJ1-2; 8 nucleotides agree with TRBD1. The V gene end was trimmed by 2 bases and the J gene end by 7 bases; junction bases not matched to a gene: 3. From germline, CDR1 is MNHEY and CDR2 SMNVEV (reference sequence). This CDR3 has 13 amino acids. CDR3 coding DNA: TGTGCCAGCAGTTTAGACAGGGGTTTTGGCTACACCTTC. It is translated as CASSLDRGFGYTF.

Note on this clone: The sample holds other DNA sequences that translate to the same CDR3. This chain joins TRBV4-3 and TRBJ2-1; D not certain. The CDR3 has 13 amino acids. Trimming removed 0 bases from V and 5 bases from J, with 5 bases in between. CDR1 LGHNA and CDR2 YSLEER come from the germline V gene. CDR3 in DNA: TGCGCCAGCAGCCAAGAAGGCGACAATGAGCAGTTCTTC. Its protein product is CASSQEGDNEQFF.

This clone was counted once. The DNA for the CDR3 is TGTGCCAGCAGCTTAAGGACAGGGGAAGGGTACGAGCAGTACTTC. It specifies CASSLRTGEGYEQYF. The chain joins TRBV11-2 to TRBJ2-7, with 9 nucleotides matching TRBD1. The CDR3 covers 15 residues. Germline CDR1 reads SGHAT; CDR2 reads FQNNGV. The J segment lost 4 bases and the V segment lost 2 bases, leaving 6 bases of the junction unmatched.